Shown below are 27 T cell receptor beta chains from a single sample sequenced in a study of CD8+ T cells in alopecia areata. The treatment denotes: oral pan-JAK inhibitor, 5-10 mg twice daily. Extracted RNA was reverse transcribed into cDNA, the sequencing template. Clones were sequenced by immunoSEQ multiplex PCR, and TCRdb holds only the in-frame ones, with some missing. The sample holds about 190,000 clones, under 80% seen once. Sample: CD4+ T cells sorted from blood, taken at approximately week 49, from a patient treated with tofacitinib. The receptors were gathered from a human donor with alopecia areata.

The chain is built from TRBV6-1 and TRBJ1-1; D is undetermined. CDR1 is MNHNS, CDR2 SASEGT, per germline. CDR3 length: 14 amino acids. V lost 0 bases to trimming and J lost 5 bases, with 10 bases between them. Written as DNA, the CDR3 is TGTGCCAGCAGTGAAGCGCTTGGGATAACTGAAGCTTTCTTT. It encodes CASSEALGITEAFF.

The rearrangement joins TRBV5-6 to TRBJ2-7; TRBD1 might be the D (6 bases). Germline lookup yields CDR1 SGHDT and CDR2 YYEEEE. Trimming took off 0 bases at V and 2 bases at J, with 12 bases between the two ends. There are 15 residues in the CDR3. The CDR3 protein is CASSLAAGATYEQYF. The DNA for the CDR3 is TGTGCCAGCAGCTTGGCGGCAGGGGCGACCTACGAGCAGTACTTC.

This clone appeared once. The rearrangement joins TRBV9 to TRBJ1-2; no clear D gene. Germline values: CDR1 SGDLS, CDR2 YYNGEE. Trimming pared 0 bases from V and 2 bases from J, leaving 5 bases between. The CDR3 covers 13 residues. The CDR3 nucleotides are TGTGCCAGCAGCGTAGTGCAGAACTATGGCTACACCTTC. Translating gives CASSVVQNYGYTF.

The chain couples TRBV9 to TRBJ2-7; D is possibly TRBD2 (6 bases). The CDR3 extends over 14 amino acids. Germline V gene sequence: CDR1 SGDLS, CDR2 YYNGEE. Trimming removed 0 bases from V and 4 bases from J, with 11 bases in between. The CDR3 sequence is CASSVELGGYEQYF. Here the CDR3 DNA reads TGTGCCAGCAGCGTAGAATTGGGGGGATACGAGCAGTACTTC.

The genes are TRBV29-1 and TRBJ2-3; 7 bases map to TRBD1. This CDR3 is built from 13 residues. Germline lookup yields CDR1 SQVTM and CDR2 ANQGSEA. V lost 6 bases and J lost 6; bases outside the gene matches: 9. CDR3 sequence: CSVTRDSRDTQYF. The CDR3 bases are TGCAGCGTCACCCGGGACAGTCGGGATACGCAGTATTTT.

This clone was seen only a few times. The genes are TRBV7-8 and TRBJ2-7; D gene ambiguous. The CDR3 totals 15 residues. CDR1 and CDR2 from the germline V gene are SGHVS and FQNEAQ. The ends were cut back, 2 bases at V and 3 bases at J, with 14 bases in the middle. CDR3 bases: TGTGCCAGCAGCTTACACCCCCGGCCAGACTACGAGCAGTACTTC. Translated, it gives CASSLHPRPDYEQYF.

V usage is TRBV29-1 and J usage is TRBJ2-3; the match to TRBD2 covers 7 bases. Germline CDR1 SQVTM, CDR2 ANQGSEA. Trimming at V came to 7 bases and at J to 5 bases, leaving 12 bases not matched to a gene. The CDR3 is 14 amino acids. In DNA, the CDR3 is TGCAGCGCCCACGGAGCGGGGACCTTAGATACGCAGTATTTT. Translation gives CSAHGAGTLDTQYF.

The chain is built from TRBV7-2 and TRBJ2-3, with D possibly being TRBD1 (5 bases). There are 15 residues in the CDR3. Trimming pared 1 base from V and 5 bases from J, leaving 13 bases between. Germline CDR1 and CDR2: SGHTA and FQGNSA. The CDR3 loop is CASSLEGPPRDTQYF. The CDR3, as DNA: TGTGCCAGCAGCTTAGAGGGGCCGCCCCGAGATACGCAGTATTTT. The complete variable domain, with remaining parts taken from reference TRBV7-2 and TRBJ2-3, reads GAGVSQSPSNKVTEKGKDVELRCDPISGHTALYWYRQSLGQGLEFLIYFQGNSAPDKSGLPSDRFSAERTGGSVSTLTIQRTQQEDSAVYLCASSLEGPPRDTQYFGPGTRLTVL.

This clone has only a few counts. V and J are TRBV19 and TRBJ2-3, with D maybe TRBD1 (5 bases). The V and J ends lost 1 base and 4 bases respectively, with 18 bases between them. CDR3 length equals 17 residues. Germline V CDR1 and CDR2: LNHDA, SQIVND (reference sequence). This CDR3 reads CASSIGKQVGIADTQYF. The CDR3 DNA reads as TGTGCCAGTAGTATAGGGAAACAGGTTGGAATCGCAGATACGCAGTATTTT.

This chain joins TRBV29-1 and TRBJ2-2; perhaps TRBD1 as D (5 bases). Between the trimmed V and J ends, which lost 6 bases and 2 bases, there was a span of 13 bases. Germline lookup yields CDR1 SQVTM and CDR2 ANQGSEA. The CDR3 is 14 amino acids. The CDR3 here is CSVRQPGNTGELFF. CDR3 DNA sequence: TGCAGCGTCCGACAGCCTGGAAACACCGGGGAGCTGTTTTTT.

The chain couples TRBV29-1 to TRBJ2-7, with a possible D match to TRBD2 (5 bases). The CDR3 runs to 14 residues. The germline gives CDR1 SQVTM, CDR2 ANQGSEA. The V gene lost 7 bases and the J gene lost 3 bases, with 19 bases spanning the gap. DNA of the CDR3: TGCAGCGGTCGGTCGGGGTTCGGTGACTACGAGCAGTACTTC. The encoded protein is CSGRSGFGDYEQYF.

This clone came up a few times. This chain joins TRBV29-1 and TRBJ2-5; D might be TRBD1 (5 bases). The CDR3 contains 13 residues. V was shortened by 6 bases and J by 5 bases, with 16 bases between the two germline ends. Germline lookup yields CDR1 SQVTM and CDR2 ANQGSEA. CDR3 coding DNA: TGCAGCGTATCCCAGGGCCGTCGGGAGACCCAGTACTTC. It encodes CSVSQGRRETQYF.

The CDR3 DNA reads as TGCGCCAGCAGCCCGTGGACACTGAACACTGAAGCTTTCTTT. Its protein is CASSPWTLNTEAFF. V usage is TRBV5-1 and J usage is TRBJ1-1, with a weak D call TRBD1 (5 bases). The germline V gene encodes CDR1 SGHRS and CDR2 YFSETQ. There are 14 residues in the CDR3. Trimming left V 4 bases short and J 0 bases short, with 10 bases between. The full variable domain, in which reference TRBV5-1 and TRBJ1-1 provide the parts outside the CDR3, is KAGVTQTPRYLIKTRGQQVTLSCSPISGHRSVSWYQQTPGQGLQFLFEYFSETQRNKGNFPGRFSGRQFSNSRSEMNVSTLELGDSALYLCASSPWTLNTEAFFGQGTRLTVV.

The V gene is TRBV2, the J gene TRBJ2-5; D is ambiguous. This CDR3 contains 12 residues. The ends were cut back, 4 bases at V and 1 base at J, with 4 bases in the middle. CDR1 and CDR2 (germline): SNHLY, FYNNEI. In DNA form, the CDR3 reads TGTGCCAGCAGTGGGGTCCAAGAGACCCAGTACTTC. It encodes CASSGVQETQYF.

This clone was found a few times. The chain combines TRBV29-1 with TRBJ1-6; 7 positions agree with TRBD1. V lost 7 bases to trimming and J lost 7 bases; unmatched junction nucleotides: 4. There are 12 residues in the CDR3. The germline V gene encodes CDR1 SQVTM and CDR2 ANQGSEA. CDR3 sequence (DNA): TGCAGCGCCGGGACAGCGAATTCACCCCTCCACTTT. This translates into CSAGTANSPLHF.

As for this clone: One junction end does not reproduce the germline sequence, and a read error may be involved. The rearrangement links TRBV5-6 to TRBJ1-5; TRBD1 agrees at 8 bases. This CDR3 has 14 amino acids. Germline CDR1 is SGHDT and CDR2 is YYEEEE. CDR3 protein: CASSSAGGNQPQHF. The CDR3 DNA reads as TGTGCCAGCAGCAGTGCAGGGGGCAACCAGCCCCAGCATTTT.

This clone was detected a few times. The chain carries TRBV7-2 and TRBJ2-1; D unclear. Trimming removed 5 bases from V and 6 bases from J, with 17 bases in between. In germline, CDR1 is SGHTA, CDR2 FQGNSA. There are 15 residues in the CDR3. The CDR3 here is CASSQPSDPGNEQFF. The CDR3 DNA follows: TGTGCCAGCAGCCAACCCTCGGACCCGGGCAATGAGCAGTTCTTC.

This clone appeared a few times. The V call is TRBV14, the J call TRBJ1-5; a weak D match, TRBD1 (5 bases). CDR3 length: 12 amino acids. V gave up 4 bases and J gave up 7 bases, with 8 bases separating them. Germline assignment: CDR1 SGHDN and CDR2 FVKESK. CDR3 DNA: TGTGCCAGCAGCCTCGGGGGGCAGCCCCAGCATTTT. Translated: CASSLGGQPQHF.

The rearrangement links TRBV7-2 to TRBJ1-2; D remains unclear. V dropped 1 base and J dropped 0 bases, with 12 bases sitting between them. The germline gives CDR1 SGHTA, CDR2 FQGNSA. The CDR3 spans 16 residues. CDR3 bases: TGTGCCAGCAGCTTAGGGCGCACAGAAACTAACTATGGCTACACCTTC. Translated: CASSLGRTETNYGYTF.

This clone was seen a few times. The chain is built from TRBV29-1 and TRBJ2-5, with D possibly being TRBD2 (6 bases). The V and J ends lost 2 bases and 5 bases respectively, with 15 bases between them. The CDR3 consists of 14 residues. Looked up from germline, CDR1 is SQVTM and CDR2 is ANQGSEA. In DNA, the CDR3 is TGCAGCGTTGAATCGAAGGCGGGGACGGAGACCCAGTACTTC. Translation gives CSVESKAGTETQYF.

The J gene is TRBJ1-4, the V gene TRBV7-2; unclear D gene. Germline V CDR1 and CDR2: SGHTA, FQGNSA. The CDR3 has 14 residues. The V gene lost 3 bases and the J gene lost 7 bases, with 12 bases spanning the gap. The CDR3 protein is CASSFQAQGEKLFF. CDR3 in DNA: TGTGCCAGCAGCTTCCAGGCTCAAGGTGAAAAACTGTTTTTT.

This chain uses TRBV15 with TRBJ1-2; D possibly corresponds to TRBD1 (5 bases). CDR3 length: 15 residues. Germline V gives CDR1 LNHNV, CDR2 YYDKDF (reference sequence). The V gene lost 1 base and the J gene lost 1 base, with 10 bases spanning the gap. The DNA of the CDR3 is TGTGCCACCAGCAGAGTAGGGGCGGTTAACTATGGCTACACCTTC. Protein product: CATSRVGAVNYGYTF.

This clone was seen more than once but under ten times. This rearrangement joins TRBV30 to TRBJ1-2; D is perhaps TRBD1 (6 bases). Germline-derived CDR1 and CDR2 are GTSNPN and SVGIG (reference sequence). This CDR3 has 13 residues. The germline V and J ends were trimmed by 7 bases and 5 bases, with 17 bases remaining between them. DNA for the CDR3: TGTGCCTTCCGGGGGGGACACGAGTATGGCTACACCTTC. Its translation: CAFRGGHEYGYTF.

V is TRBV30 and J is TRBJ2-1; 9 bases are shared with TRBD2. Germline V gene data show CDR1 as GTSNPN and CDR2 as SVGIG (reference sequence). This CDR3 contains 14 residues. V lost 0 bases and J lost 9; bases outside the gene matches: 6. DNA for the CDR3: TGTGCCTGGAGTGTGACTAGCGGCTCTCCTGAGCAGTTCTTC. Protein sequence: CAWSVTSGSPEQFF. The whole variable domain, remainder taken from reference TRBV30 and TRBJ2-1, is SQTIHQWPATLVQPVGSPLSLECTVEGTSNPNLYWYRQAAGRGLQLLFYSVGIGQISSEVPQNLSASRPQDRQFILSSKKLLLSDSGFYLCAWSVTSGSPEQFFGPGTRLTVL.

This chain links TRBV11-1 with TRBJ2-3; the D is unclear. V dropped 4 bases and J dropped 3 bases, with 8 bases sitting between them. The CDR3 is 13 amino acids. The germline V gene encodes CDR1 SGHAT and CDR2 FQDESV (reference sequence). The CDR3 reads CASSSRQTDTQYF. The CDR3 region has the DNA TGTGCCAGCAGCTCGCGACAAACAGATACGCAGTATTTT.

The chain uses TRBV9 and TRBJ2-5; D might be TRBD1 or TRBD2, each matching 5 bases. The CDR3 contains 15 residues. Trimming pared 1 base from V and 4 bases from J, leaving 14 bases between. The germline V gene has CDR1 SGDLS and CDR2 YYNGEE. The CDR3 region is CASSVLGGGGETQYF. The CDR3 DNA is TGTGCCAGCAGCGTACTCGGTGGTGGGGGAGAGACCCAGTACTTC.

This clone is medium-sized within its sample. The rearrangement links TRBV27 to TRBJ1-2; D not resolved. Trimming took off 5 bases at V and 3 bases at J, with 16 bases between the two ends. The CDR3 loop spans 15 amino acids. Germline values: CDR1 MNHEY, CDR2 SMNVEV (reference sequence). In DNA, the CDR3 is TGTGCCAGCAGTATGCTCCCGGTCGCATACTATGGCTACACCTTC. It yields the protein CASSMLPVAYYGYTF.